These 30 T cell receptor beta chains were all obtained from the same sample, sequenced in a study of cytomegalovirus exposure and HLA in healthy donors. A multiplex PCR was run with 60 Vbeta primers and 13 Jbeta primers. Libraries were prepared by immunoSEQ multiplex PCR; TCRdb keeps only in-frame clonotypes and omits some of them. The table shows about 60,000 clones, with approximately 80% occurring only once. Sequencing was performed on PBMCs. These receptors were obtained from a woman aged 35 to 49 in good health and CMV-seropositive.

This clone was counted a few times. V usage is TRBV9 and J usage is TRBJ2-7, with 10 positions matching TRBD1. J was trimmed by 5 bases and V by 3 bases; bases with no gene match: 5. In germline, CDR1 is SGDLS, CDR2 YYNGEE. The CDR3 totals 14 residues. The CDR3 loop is CASSATGGGNEQYF. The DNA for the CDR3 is TGTGCCAGCAGCGCGACAGGGGGCGGGAACGAGCAGTACTTC.

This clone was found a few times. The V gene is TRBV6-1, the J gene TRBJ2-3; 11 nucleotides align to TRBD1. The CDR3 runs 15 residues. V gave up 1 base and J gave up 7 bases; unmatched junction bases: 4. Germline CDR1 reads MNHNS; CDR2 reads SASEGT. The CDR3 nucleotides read TGTGCCAGCAGTGAAGGGACAGGGGGCGCTTATACGCAGTATTTT. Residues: CASSEGTGGAYTQYF.

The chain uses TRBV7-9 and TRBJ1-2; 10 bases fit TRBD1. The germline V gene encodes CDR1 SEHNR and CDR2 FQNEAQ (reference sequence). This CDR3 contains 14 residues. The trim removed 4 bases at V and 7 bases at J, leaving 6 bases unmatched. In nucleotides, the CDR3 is TGTGCCAGCAGCTCATCCGGGACAGGGGCTGGCTACACCTTC. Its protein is CASSSSGTGAGYTF.

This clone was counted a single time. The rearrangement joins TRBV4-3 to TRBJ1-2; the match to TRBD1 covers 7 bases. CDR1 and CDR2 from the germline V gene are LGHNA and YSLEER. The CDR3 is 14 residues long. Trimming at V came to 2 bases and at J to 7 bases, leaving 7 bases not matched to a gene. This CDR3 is CASSQRYRGGGYTF. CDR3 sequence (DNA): TGCGCCAGCAGCCAACGCTACAGGGGTGGTGGCTACACCTTC.

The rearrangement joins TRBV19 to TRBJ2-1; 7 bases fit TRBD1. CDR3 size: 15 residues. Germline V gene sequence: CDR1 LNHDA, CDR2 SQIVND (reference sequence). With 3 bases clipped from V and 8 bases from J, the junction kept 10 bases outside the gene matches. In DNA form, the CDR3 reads TGTGCCAGTAGTATCCCATCCACAGGGGTGGATGAGCAGTTCTTC. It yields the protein CASSIPSTGVDEQFF.

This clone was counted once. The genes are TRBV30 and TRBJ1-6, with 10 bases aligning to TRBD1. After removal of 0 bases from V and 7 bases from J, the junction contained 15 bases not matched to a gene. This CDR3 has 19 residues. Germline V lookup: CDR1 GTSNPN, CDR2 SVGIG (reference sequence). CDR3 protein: CAWSVRSGTGAPGNSPLHF. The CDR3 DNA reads TGTGCCTGGAGTGTTCGATCCGGGACAGGGGCTCCCGGGAATTCACCCCTCCACTTT.

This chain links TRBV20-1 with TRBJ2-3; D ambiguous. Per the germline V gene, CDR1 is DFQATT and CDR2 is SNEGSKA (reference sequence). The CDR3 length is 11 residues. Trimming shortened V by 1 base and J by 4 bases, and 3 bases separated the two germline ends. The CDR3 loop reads CSARVSDTQYF. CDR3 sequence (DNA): TGCAGTGCTAGAGTATCAGATACGCAGTATTTT.

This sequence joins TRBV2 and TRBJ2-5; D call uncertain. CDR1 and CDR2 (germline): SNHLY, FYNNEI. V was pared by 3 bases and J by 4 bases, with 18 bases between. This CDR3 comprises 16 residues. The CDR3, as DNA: TGTGCCAGCAGTGAGTTGAACCCCATCTTGAGAGAGACCCAGTACTTC. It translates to CASSELNPILRETQYF. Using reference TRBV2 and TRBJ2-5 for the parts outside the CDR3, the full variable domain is EPEVTQTPSHQVTQMGQEVILRCVPISNHLYFYWYRQILGQKVEFLVSFYNNEISEKSEIFDDQFSVERPDGSNFTLKIRSTKLEDSAMYFCASSELNPILRETQYFGPGTRLLVL.

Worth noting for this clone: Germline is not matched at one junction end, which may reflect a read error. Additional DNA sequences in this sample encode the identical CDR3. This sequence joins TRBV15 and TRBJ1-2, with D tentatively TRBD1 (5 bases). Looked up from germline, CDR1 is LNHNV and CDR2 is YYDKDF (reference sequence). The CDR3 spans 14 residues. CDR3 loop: CATSRDFMRQGYTF. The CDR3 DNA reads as TGTGCCACTAGCAGAGATTTTATGAGACAGGGCTACACCTTC.

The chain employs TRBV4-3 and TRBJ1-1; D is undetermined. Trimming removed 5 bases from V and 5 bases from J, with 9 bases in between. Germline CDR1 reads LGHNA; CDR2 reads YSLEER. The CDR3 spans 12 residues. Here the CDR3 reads CASSNKRTEAFF. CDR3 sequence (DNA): TGCGCCAGCAGCAATAAACGGACTGAAGCTTTCTTT.

CDR3 in DNA: TGTGCCAGCAGCTTACGGCCAGGGGCTGGGGCCAACGTCCTGACTTTC. This encodes CASSLRPGAGANVLTF. The chain joins TRBV7-9 to TRBJ2-6; D is possibly TRBD1 (6 bases). The V gene's germline CDR1 is SEHNR and CDR2 FQNEAQ (reference sequence). The germline V and J ends were trimmed by 2 bases and 2 bases, with 10 bases remaining between them. This CDR3 comprises 16 residues.

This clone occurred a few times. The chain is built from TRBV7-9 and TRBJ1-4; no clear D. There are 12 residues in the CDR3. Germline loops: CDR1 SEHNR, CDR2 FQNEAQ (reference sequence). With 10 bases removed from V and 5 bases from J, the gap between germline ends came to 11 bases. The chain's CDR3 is CATGGPNEKLFF. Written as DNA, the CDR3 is TGTGCCACGGGCGGGCCCAATGAAAAACTGTTTTTT.

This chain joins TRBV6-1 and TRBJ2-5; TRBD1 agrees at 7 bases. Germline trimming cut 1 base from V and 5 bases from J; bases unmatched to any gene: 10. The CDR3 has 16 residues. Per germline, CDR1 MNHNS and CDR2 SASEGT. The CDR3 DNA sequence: TGTGCCAGCAGTGAAGATTGGTCAGGGGGTGGGGAGACCCAGTACTTC. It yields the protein CASSEDWSGGGETQYF.

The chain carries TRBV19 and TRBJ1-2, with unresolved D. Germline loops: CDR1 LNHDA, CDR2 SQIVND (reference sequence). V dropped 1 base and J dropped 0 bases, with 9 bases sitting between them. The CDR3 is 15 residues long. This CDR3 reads CASSIGAAANYGYTF. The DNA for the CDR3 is TGTGCCAGTAGTATAGGGGCAGCTGCTAACTATGGCTACACCTTC.

CDR3 nucleotides: TGTGCCAGTAGTATAGGTGGACAGAGCGGCTACACCTTC. This codes for CASSIGGQSGYTF. V usage is TRBV19 and J usage is TRBJ1-2; possibly TRBD1 for D (6 bases). The CDR3 is made up of 13 amino acids. V lost 1 base to trimming and J lost 8 bases, with 11 bases between them. The germline V gene has CDR1 LNHDA and CDR2 SQIVND (reference sequence).

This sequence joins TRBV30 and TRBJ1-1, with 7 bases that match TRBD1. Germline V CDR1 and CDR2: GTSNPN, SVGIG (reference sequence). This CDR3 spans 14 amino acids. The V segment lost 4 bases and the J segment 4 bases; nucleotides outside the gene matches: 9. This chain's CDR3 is CAWNFRGPFTEAFF. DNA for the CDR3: TGTGCCTGGAACTTTAGGGGGCCCTTCACTGAAGCTTTCTTT.

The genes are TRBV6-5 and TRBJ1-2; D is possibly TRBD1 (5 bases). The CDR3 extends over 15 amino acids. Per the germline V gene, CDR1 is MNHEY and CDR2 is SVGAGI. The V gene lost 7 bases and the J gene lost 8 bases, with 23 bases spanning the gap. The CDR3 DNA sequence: TGTGCCAGCACCAAAAGTGGTCAGGGATCGCGGGGCTACACCTTC. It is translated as CASTKSGQGSRGYTF.

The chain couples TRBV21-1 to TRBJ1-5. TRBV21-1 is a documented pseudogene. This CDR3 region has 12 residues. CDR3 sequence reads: CASSRSCWPQHF. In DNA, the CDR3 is TGTGCCAGCAGCAGGAGCTGTTGGCCCCAGCATTTT.

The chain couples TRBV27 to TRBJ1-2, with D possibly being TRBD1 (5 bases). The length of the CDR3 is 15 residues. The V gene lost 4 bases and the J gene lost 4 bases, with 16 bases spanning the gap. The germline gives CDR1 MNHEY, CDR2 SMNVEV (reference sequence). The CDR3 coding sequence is TGTGCCAGCAGTTCCCCATCCCAGGGAACCTATGGCTACACCTTC. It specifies CASSSPSQGTYGYTF.

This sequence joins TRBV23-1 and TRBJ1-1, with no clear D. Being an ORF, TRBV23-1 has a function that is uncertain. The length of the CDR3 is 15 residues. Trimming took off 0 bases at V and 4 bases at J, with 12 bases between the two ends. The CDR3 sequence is CASSQSNPGSTEAFF. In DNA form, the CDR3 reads TGCGCCAGCAGTCAATCAAACCCGGGAAGCACTGAAGCTTTCTTT.

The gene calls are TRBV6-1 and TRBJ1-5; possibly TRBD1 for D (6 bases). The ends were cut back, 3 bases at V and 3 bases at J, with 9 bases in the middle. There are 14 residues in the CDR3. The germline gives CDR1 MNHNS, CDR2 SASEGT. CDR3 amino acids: CASSDRDNNQPQHF. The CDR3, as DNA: TGTGCCAGCAGTGACCGGGACAACAATCAGCCCCAGCATTTT.

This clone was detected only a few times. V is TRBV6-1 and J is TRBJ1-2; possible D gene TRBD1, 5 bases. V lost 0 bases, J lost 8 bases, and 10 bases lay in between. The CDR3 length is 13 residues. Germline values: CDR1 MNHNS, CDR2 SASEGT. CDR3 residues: CASSEASGGGYTF. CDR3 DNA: TGTGCCAGCAGTGAAGCGTCGGGGGGAGGCTACACCTTC.

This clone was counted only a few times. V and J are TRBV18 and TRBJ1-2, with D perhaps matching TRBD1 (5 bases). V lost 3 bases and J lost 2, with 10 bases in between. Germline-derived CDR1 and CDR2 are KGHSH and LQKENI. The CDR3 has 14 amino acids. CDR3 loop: CASSPKTENYGYTF. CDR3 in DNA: TGTGCCAGCTCACCCAAGACAGAGAACTATGGCTACACCTTC.

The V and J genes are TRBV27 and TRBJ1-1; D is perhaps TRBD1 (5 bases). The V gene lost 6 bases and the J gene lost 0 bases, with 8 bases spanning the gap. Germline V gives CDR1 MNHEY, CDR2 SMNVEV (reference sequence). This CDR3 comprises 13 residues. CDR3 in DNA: TGTGCCAGCAGCCGACAGTTGAACACTGAAGCTTTCTTT. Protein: CASSRQLNTEAFF.

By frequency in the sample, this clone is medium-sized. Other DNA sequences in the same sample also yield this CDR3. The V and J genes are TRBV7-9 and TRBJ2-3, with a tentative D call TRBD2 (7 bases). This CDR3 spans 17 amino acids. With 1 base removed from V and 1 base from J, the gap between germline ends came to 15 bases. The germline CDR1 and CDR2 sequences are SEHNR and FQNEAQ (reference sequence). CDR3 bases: TGTGCCAGCAGCTTAGGGTCGGCGGGGGCCCGCACAGATACGCAGTATTTT. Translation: CASSLGSAGARTDTQYF.

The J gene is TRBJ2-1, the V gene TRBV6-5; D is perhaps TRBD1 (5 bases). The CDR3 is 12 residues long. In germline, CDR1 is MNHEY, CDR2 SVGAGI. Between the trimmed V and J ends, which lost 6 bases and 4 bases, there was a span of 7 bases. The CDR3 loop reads CASSNRYNEQFF. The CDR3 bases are TGTGCCAGCAGCAACAGGTACAATGAGCAGTTCTTC.

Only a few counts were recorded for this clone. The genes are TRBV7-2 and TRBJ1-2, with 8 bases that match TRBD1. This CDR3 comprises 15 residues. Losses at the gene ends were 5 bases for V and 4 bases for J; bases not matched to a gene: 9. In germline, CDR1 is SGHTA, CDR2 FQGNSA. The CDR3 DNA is TGTGCCAGCAGCGTGCACACAGGGGGGAGCTATGGCTACACCTTC. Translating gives CASSVHTGGSYGYTF.

For the CDR3, the DNA is TGTGCCAGCAGCTCGAAGGGACAGGGATATTCACCCCTCCACTTT. Translating gives CASSSKGQGYSPLHF. This rearrangement joins TRBV7-2 to TRBJ1-6; TRBD1 matches at 9 bases. The CDR3 length is 15 residues. Trimming cost V 4 bases and J 8 bases; bases outside gene matches: 6. Germline lookup yields CDR1 SGHTA and CDR2 FQGNSA. Full variable domain (rest looked up from reference TRBV7-2 and TRBJ1-6): GAGVSQSPSNKVTEKGKDVELRCDPISGHTALYWYRQSLGQGLEFLIYFQGNSAPDKSGLPSDRFSAERTGGSVSTLTIQRTQQEDSAVYLCASSSKGQGYSPLHFGNGTRLTVT.

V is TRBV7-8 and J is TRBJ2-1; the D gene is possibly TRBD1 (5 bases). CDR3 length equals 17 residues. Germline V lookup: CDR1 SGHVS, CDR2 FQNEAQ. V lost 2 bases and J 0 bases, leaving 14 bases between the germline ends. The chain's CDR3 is CASSLIGYRSSYNEQFF. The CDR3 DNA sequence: TGTGCCAGCAGCTTAATAGGCTACAGGAGCTCCTACAATGAGCAGTTCTTC.

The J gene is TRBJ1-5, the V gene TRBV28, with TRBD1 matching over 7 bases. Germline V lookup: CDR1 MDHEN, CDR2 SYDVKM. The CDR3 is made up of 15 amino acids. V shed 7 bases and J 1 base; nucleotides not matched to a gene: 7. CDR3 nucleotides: TGTGCCAGCAAATGGCAGGGACAGAGCAATCAGCCCCAGCATTTT. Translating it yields CASKWQGQSNQPQHF.